Below, one T cell receptor (beta chain) is given with its context. The antigen remains undetermined. This entry belongs to a study of T cells after yellow fever vaccination. Study-level findings and limits: Once the booster was given, most primary-vaccination clones reappeared, at 95% to 97% for CD4 and approximately 88% for CD8.

A 5'RACE template-switching step, the method used to make TCR cDNA, added a universal primer site and UMIs. TCRdb re-called the 5' RACE reads through MiXCR, storing one row per CDR3 protein. The sample comprises tens of thousands of distinct CDR3 sequences, 5% to 6.5% of which are singletons, and 2.2% rests with the top ten. V was pared by 5 bases and J by 0 bases, with 14 bases between. The V gene's germline CDR1 is SGHTA and CDR2 FQGNSA. The CDR3 is 16 amino acids. The chain couples TRBV7-2 to TRBJ2-1; tentatively, D is TRBD1 or TRBD2 (5 bases each). The sequencing here drew on CD4+ T cells sorted from PBMCs, taken about 2 weeks after the first yellow fever vaccination. The clonotype originates from a man between 18 and 35 years old who received the YFV17D yellow fever vaccine. CDR3 loop: CASSKRAGTSYNEQFF. CDR3 coding DNA: TGTGCCAGCAGCAAACGAGCCGGGACCTCCTACAATGAGCAGTTCTTC.